These 6 T cell receptor beta chains came from one sample sequenced in a study of T cell changes during pregnancy in multiple sclerosis. Here immunoSEQ multiplex PCR was the method, and the copy in TCRdb shows in-frame clones only, minus some. The profile covers about 69,000 clones, with approximately 91% appearing a single time and roughly 1.4% taken by the ten largest. The source was peripheral blood, collected in the third trimester of pregnancy. These receptors all come from a female donor with multiple sclerosis, enrolled in a pregnancy study.

The CDR3 sequence is CASSLQTGRQPQHF. DNA of the CDR3: TGTGCCAGCAGTTTACAGACAGGGCGTCAGCCCCAGCATTTT. The chain links TRBV28 to TRBJ1-5; 7 nucleotides match TRBD1. Per germline, CDR1 MDHEN and CDR2 SYDVKM. Trimming took 2 bases from V and 6 from J; bases not matched to a gene: 4. The length of the CDR3 is 14 residues.

This rearrangement joins TRBV4-1 to TRBJ1-4, with D unresolved. CDR3 length: 17 amino acids. V was trimmed by 0 bases and J by 8 bases, leaving 19 bases between them. Germline-derived CDR1 and CDR2 are MGHRA and YSYEKL. CDR3 amino acids: CASSQDAGRPPGEKLFF. For the CDR3, the DNA is TGCGCCAGCAGCCAAGATGCGGGTCGGCCACCGGGGGAAAAACTGTTTTTT.

The V call is TRBV2, the J call TRBJ1-5; 9 bases fit TRBD1. There are 16 residues in the CDR3. In germline, CDR1 is SNHLY, CDR2 FYNNEI. V shed 6 bases, J shed 0 bases, and the junction held 6 bases outside the gene matches. The CDR3 spells CASRGDRAYSNQPQHF. The CDR3 DNA reads as TGTGCCAGCAGAGGGGACAGGGCCTATAGCAATCAGCCCCAGCATTTT.

V usage is TRBV6-5 and J usage is TRBJ2-2; no firm D call. This CDR3 contains 12 residues. The V end lost 6 bases, the J end lost 8 bases, and 10 bases lay between the germline ends. CDR1 and CDR2 (germline): MNHEY, SVGAGI. CDR3 nucleotide sequence: TGTGCCAGCAGCGAAGAGAGGGGGGAGCTGTTTTTT. This codes for CASSEERGELFF.

The V gene is TRBV5-1, the J gene TRBJ2-5, with 10 bases aligning to TRBD2. The germline V gene encodes CDR1 SGHRS and CDR2 YFSETQ. Trimming at V came to 8 bases and at J to 7 bases, leaving 17 bases not matched to a gene. The CDR3 runs to 16 residues. CDR3 DNA: TGCGCCAGTCGAAGGGGTCTAGCGGGGGCCGAGGGGACCCAGTACTTC. It codes for CASRRGLAGAEGTQYF.

The chain employs TRBV19 and TRBJ1-2; D is uncertain. The CDR3 spans 11 residues. Trimming removed 6 bases from V and 4 bases from J, with 6 bases in between. Looked up from germline, CDR1 is LNHDA and CDR2 is SQIVND (reference sequence). The CDR3 coding sequence is TGTGCCAGTAGCCTATCCTATGGCTACACCTTC. Protein product: CASSLSYGYTF.